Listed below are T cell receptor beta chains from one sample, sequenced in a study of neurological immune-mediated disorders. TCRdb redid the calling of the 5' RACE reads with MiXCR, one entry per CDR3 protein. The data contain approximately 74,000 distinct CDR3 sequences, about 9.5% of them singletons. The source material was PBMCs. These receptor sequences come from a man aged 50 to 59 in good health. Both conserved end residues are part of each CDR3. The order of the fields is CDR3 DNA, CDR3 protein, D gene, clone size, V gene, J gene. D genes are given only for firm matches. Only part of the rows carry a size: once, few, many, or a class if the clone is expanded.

CDR3 DNA: TGCGCCAGCAGCCGAACGATTAGCGGGAGGGATTACACAGATACGCAGTATTTT; CDR3 protein: CASSRTISGRDYTDTQYF; D gene: TRBD2; clone size: many; V gene: TRBV4-3; J gene: TRBJ2-3
CDR3 DNA: TGTGCCAGCAGCCTTCGGGGGGGCGGCCCCTACGAGCAGTACTTC; CDR3 protein: CASSLRGGGPYEQYF; D gene: TRBD2; clone size: many; V gene: TRBV2; J gene: TRBJ2-7
CDR3 DNA: TGCGCCAGCAGCTTGGGAATATCCGAGTCCGGGGAGCTGTTTTTT; CDR3 protein: CASSLGISESGELFF; D gene: NA; clone size: many; V gene: TRBV5-1; J gene: TRBJ2-2
CDR3 DNA: TGCGCCAGCAGCCTCCGACAGGGTAGAAACAACGAGCAGTACTTC; CDR3 protein: CASSLRQGRNNEQYF; D gene: TRBD1; clone size: NA; V gene: TRBV5-1; J gene: TRBJ2-7
CDR3 DNA: TGTGCCAGCAGCTGGGGGGTCGGGTGGACCCAGTACTTC; CDR3 protein: CASSWGVGWTQYF; D gene: NA; clone size: many; V gene: TRBV7-7; J gene: TRBJ2-5
CDR3 DNA: TGTGCCAGCAGCTTGTTCGGAAGGGCTGAAGCTTTCTTT; CDR3 protein: CASSLFGRAEAFF; D gene: NA; clone size: many; V gene: TRBV5-5; J gene: TRBJ1-1
CDR3 DNA: TGTGCCAGTAAGCCTAGCGGGATCTACAATGAGCAGTTCTTC; CDR3 protein: CASKPSGIYNEQFF; D gene: TRBD2; clone size: NA; V gene: TRBV19; J gene: TRBJ2-1
CDR3 DNA: TGCAGCGTTGGATCCCTAGCGGGCTACAATGAGCAGTTCTTC; CDR3 protein: CSVGSLAGYNEQFF; D gene: TRBD2; clone size: many; V gene: TRBV29-1; J gene: TRBJ2-1
CDR3 DNA: TGTGCCATTAGTGTCACAGGGGAGCACAATGAGCAGTTCTTC; CDR3 protein: CAISVTGEHNEQFF; D gene: TRBD1; clone size: NA; V gene: TRBV12-3/TRBV12-4; J gene: TRBJ2-1
CDR3 DNA: TGCAGTGCTAGAGATTCTAGGCACAATGAGCAGTTCTTC; CDR3 protein: CSARDSRHNEQFF; D gene: NA; clone size: many; V gene: TRBV20-1; J gene: TRBJ2-1
CDR3 DNA: TGCGCCAGCAGCTCTCAGCCGTCTGGGGCCAACGTCCTGACTTTC; CDR3 protein: CASSSQPSGANVLTF; D gene: NA; clone size: many; V gene: TRBV4-3; J gene: TRBJ2-6
CDR3 DNA: TGTGCCAGCAGTTGGCAAAGCGGGAGGGCAGATACGCAGTATTTT; CDR3 protein: CASSWQSGRADTQYF; D gene: TRBD2; clone size: many; V gene: TRBV12-3/TRBV12-4; J gene: TRBJ2-3
CDR3 DNA: TGTGCCAGCAGCCAAGAAAGTCACACTAACTATGGCTACACCTTC; CDR3 protein: CASSQESHTNYGYTF; D gene: NA; clone size: many; V gene: TRBV4-2; J gene: TRBJ1-2
CDR3 DNA: TGCGCCAGCAGCTTGGGGTCAGCCTACAATGAGCAGTTCTTC; CDR3 protein: CASSLGSAYNEQFF; D gene: NA; clone size: many; V gene: TRBV5-1; J gene: TRBJ2-1
CDR3 DNA: TGTGCCAGCAGTGAAATTAGAAGCTCTGGAAACACCATATATTTT; CDR3 protein: CASSEIRSSGNTIYF; D gene: NA; clone size: many; V gene: TRBV2; J gene: TRBJ1-3
CDR3 DNA: TGTGCCAGCAGCTCTAAACAGGGTTACGAGCAGTACTTC; CDR3 protein: CASSSKQGYEQYF; D gene: NA; clone size: many; V gene: TRBV7-2; J gene: TRBJ2-7
CDR3 DNA: TGCGCCAGCAGGGTAGGGGTCAGCTCCTACGAGCAGTACTTC; CDR3 protein: CASRVGVSSYEQYF; D gene: NA; clone size: many; V gene: TRBV5-1; J gene: TRBJ2-7
CDR3 DNA: TGTGCCAGCAGTTTCGGGCACGGGAACACTGAAGCTTTCTTT; CDR3 protein: CASSFGHGNTEAFF; D gene: NA; clone size: many; V gene: TRBV12-3/TRBV12-4; J gene: TRBJ1-1
CDR3 DNA: TGTGCCAGCAGCCATACAGAGGATTATGGCTACACCTTC; CDR3 protein: CASSHTEDYGYTF; D gene: NA; clone size: many; V gene: TRBV7-9; J gene: TRBJ1-2
CDR3 DNA: TGCGCCAGCAGCTTTACTAGTGCCTACTACAATGAGCAGTTCTTC; CDR3 protein: CASSFTSAYYNEQFF; D gene: NA; clone size: many; V gene: TRBV5-1; J gene: TRBJ2-1
CDR3 DNA: TGCAGTGCTAGGGGCGGGAGCTCCGGGGAGCTGTTTTTT; CDR3 protein: CSARGGSSGELFF; D gene: TRBD2; clone size: many; V gene: TRBV20-1; J gene: TRBJ2-2
CDR3 DNA: TGTGCCAGCAGTCCGGGTGGGAGGGCCTACAATGAGCAGTTCTTC; CDR3 protein: CASSPGGRAYNEQFF; D gene: TRBD2; clone size: many; V gene: TRBV6-5; J gene: TRBJ2-1
CDR3 DNA: TGTGCCAGCAGCCAACAAGGGGACCCGTTCTTT; CDR3 protein: CASSQQGDPFF; D gene: NA; clone size: NA; V gene: TRBV3-1; J gene: TRBJ1-1
CDR3 DNA: TGTGCCAGCAGTTTCAGGGCGCGCCTAGCTAACTATGGCTACACCTTC; CDR3 protein: CASSFRARLANYGYTF; D gene: NA; clone size: NA; V gene: TRBV12-3/TRBV12-4; J gene: TRBJ1-2
CDR3 DNA: TGTGCCAGCAGTTACGGGGGGACTAGCGTATGGCAGTTCTTC; CDR3 protein: CASSYGGTSVWQFF; D gene: TRBD2; clone size: many; V gene: TRBV6-2/TRBV6-3; J gene: TRBJ2-1
CDR3 DNA: TGTGCCACCAGTGATTTGGGGCCGCTCGGCACCCAGTACTTC; CDR3 protein: CATSDLGPLGTQYF; D gene: NA; clone size: many; V gene: TRBV24-1; J gene: TRBJ2-5
CDR3 DNA: TGTGCCAGCAGCTTAATTGAAAACATTCAGTACTTC; CDR3 protein: CASSLIENIQYF; D gene: NA; clone size: many; V gene: TRBV7-8; J gene: TRBJ2-4
CDR3 DNA: TGCGCCAGCAGCCCCGTTAAACTAGCGGGGGGACGCACAGATACGCAGTATTTT; CDR3 protein: CASSPVKLAGGRTDTQYF; D gene: TRBD2; clone size: many; V gene: TRBV5-1; J gene: TRBJ2-3
CDR3 DNA: TGTGCCAGCAGCCAGAACAGGGGAGCAAGCTCCTATAATTCACCCCTCCACTTT; CDR3 protein: CASSQNRGASSYNSPLHF; D gene: TRBD1; clone size: many; V gene: TRBV14; J gene: TRBJ1-6
CDR3 DNA: TGCGCCAGCAGCCAAGATCTACTAGCGGGATCCCATTCCTACAATGAGCAGTTCTTC; CDR3 protein: CASSQDLLAGSHSYNEQFF; D gene: TRBD2; clone size: many; V gene: TRBV4-3; J gene: TRBJ2-1
CDR3 DNA: TGTGCCAGCAGTTTTATACAGGGGGCTTCTGGAAACACCATATATTTT; CDR3 protein: CASSFIQGASGNTIYF; D gene: TRBD1; clone size: many; V gene: TRBV12-3/TRBV12-4; J gene: TRBJ1-3
CDR3 DNA: TGTGCCAGCAGTGCCGTCTACGAGCAGTACTTC; CDR3 protein: CASSAVYEQYF; D gene: NA; clone size: many; V gene: TRBV6-2/TRBV6-3; J gene: TRBJ2-7
CDR3 DNA: TGTGCCAGCAGCCGACAGGAAAGGGAGACCCAGTACTTC; CDR3 protein: CASSRQERETQYF; D gene: NA; clone size: many; V gene: TRBV12-3/TRBV12-4; J gene: TRBJ2-5
CDR3 DNA: TGTGCCAGCAGCGGACGACAGGGGACGGGCGAGCAGTACTTC; CDR3 protein: CASSGRQGTGEQYF; D gene: TRBD1; clone size: many; V gene: TRBV6-2/TRBV6-3; J gene: TRBJ2-7
CDR3 DNA: TGCAGTGCTAGCGGGGGCGCGGGAACTGAAGCTTTCTTT; CDR3 protein: CSASGGAGTEAFF; D gene: NA; clone size: NA; V gene: TRBV20-1; J gene: TRBJ1-1
CDR3 DNA: TGTGCCAGCAGACCGTTGGGACAGTTTAGCTCTGGGGCCAACGTCCTGACTTTC; CDR3 protein: CASRPLGQFSSGANVLTF; D gene: TRBD1; clone size: many; V gene: TRBV6-2/TRBV6-3; J gene: TRBJ2-6
CDR3 DNA: TGCGTCAGCAGCTTGGATGGACAGGGTGCGAACACTGAAGCTTTCTTT; CDR3 protein: CVSSLDGQGANTEAFF; D gene: TRBD1; clone size: NA; V gene: TRBV5-1; J gene: TRBJ1-1
CDR3 DNA: TGTGCCAGCTGGGGGGACAGACCGTACGAGCAGTACTTC; CDR3 protein: CASWGDRPYEQYF; D gene: NA; clone size: many; V gene: TRBV28; J gene: TRBJ2-7
CDR3 DNA: TGTGCCAGCAGCTTTGGGACTAGCGGGGGGGCCGTATACGAGCAGTACTTC; CDR3 protein: CASSFGTSGGAVYEQYF; D gene: TRBD2; clone size: many; V gene: TRBV13; J gene: TRBJ2-7
CDR3 DNA: TGTCCCAGCAGCCTTACAGGTGATCGGTACGAGCAGTACTTC; CDR3 protein: CPSSLTGDRYEQYF; D gene: NA; clone size: NA; V gene: TRBV5-5; J gene: TRBJ2-7
CDR3 DNA: TGCGCCAGCAGCGTTACAGGTAGCTCCTACAATGAGCAGTTCTTC; CDR3 protein: CASSVTGSSYNEQFF; D gene: NA; clone size: many; V gene: TRBV5-1; J gene: TRBJ2-1
CDR3 DNA: TGTGCCAGCAGCTTAAAGGACAGTAGCAATCAGCCCCAGCATTTT; CDR3 protein: CASSLKDSSNQPQHF; D gene: NA; clone size: many; V gene: TRBV7-2; J gene: TRBJ1-5
CDR3 DNA: TGCGCCAGCAGCTTTCAGGGGGCTGGGGAAAAACTGTTTTTT; CDR3 protein: CASSFQGAGEKLFF; D gene: TRBD1; clone size: many; V gene: TRBV5-1; J gene: TRBJ1-4
CDR3 DNA: TGCAGTGCTAGGAGACAGGGCGGAATAGCCCAGCATTTT; CDR3 protein: CSARRQGGIAQHF; D gene: TRBD1; clone size: many; V gene: TRBV20-1; J gene: TRBJ1-5
CDR3 DNA: TGCAGTGTGGGGATTGGATCTGACTACAATGAGCAGTTCTTC; CDR3 protein: CSVGIGSDYNEQFF; D gene: NA; clone size: many; V gene: TRBV20-1; J gene: TRBJ2-1
CDR3 DNA: TGTGCCAGCAGTGCCCAGGGGGTAGGCACCGGGGAGCTGTTTTTT; CDR3 protein: CASSAQGVGTGELFF; D gene: TRBD1; clone size: many; V gene: TRBV6-4; J gene: TRBJ2-2
CDR3 DNA: TGTGCCAGCTCACCGGTGGACAGAATTCGCTCTGGGGCCAACGTCCTGACTTTC; CDR3 protein: CASSPVDRIRSGANVLTF; D gene: NA; clone size: NA; V gene: TRBV18; J gene: TRBJ2-6
CDR3 DNA: TGCGCCAGCAGCTTGGCCGCCTCTTCTTCACAGGGCAGGGCCAACGTCCTGACTTTC; CDR3 protein: CASSLAASSSQGRANVLTF; D gene: NA; clone size: many; V gene: TRBV5-1; J gene: TRBJ2-6
CDR3 DNA: TGCGCCAGCAGCACTCGACAGGGGGCCTACGAGCAGTACTTC; CDR3 protein: CASSTRQGAYEQYF; D gene: TRBD1; clone size: many; V gene: TRBV5-1; J gene: TRBJ2-7
CDR3 DNA: TGCAGTGCCGAAAAGGGGGTTTCCCAAGAGACCCAGTACTTC; CDR3 protein: CSAEKGVSQETQYF; D gene: NA; clone size: many; V gene: TRBV20-1; J gene: TRBJ2-5
CDR3 DNA: TGCAGCGTTTCCGCCTGGATCACTGAAGCTTTCTTT; CDR3 protein: CSVSAWITEAFF; D gene: NA; clone size: many; V gene: TRBV29-1; J gene: TRBJ1-1
CDR3 DNA: TGTGCCAGCAGCCAACAGCTCCGGGAGGTGTACTTC; CDR3 protein: CASSQQLREVYF; D gene: TRBD2; clone size: many; V gene: TRBV3-1; J gene: TRBJ2-7
CDR3 DNA: TGTGCCAGCAGCTCACAGACAGGGGGGCAAGAGACCCAGTACTTC; CDR3 protein: CASSSQTGGQETQYF; D gene: TRBD1; clone size: few; V gene: TRBV7-2; J gene: TRBJ2-5
CDR3 DNA: TGTGCCAGCAGCTTAGCCGGGACAGGGGTCGGCTACACCTTC; CDR3 protein: CASSLAGTGVGYTF; D gene: TRBD1; clone size: many; V gene: TRBV7-9; J gene: TRBJ1-2
CDR3 DNA: TGTGCCAGCAGCTTAGTCGGGGCAGGTAACATTCAGTACTTC; CDR3 protein: CASSLVGAGNIQYF; D gene: NA; clone size: many; V gene: TRBV7-2; J gene: TRBJ2-4
CDR3 DNA: TGTGCCAGCAGCGTAAATGGCGAGAACACTGAAGCTTTCTTT; CDR3 protein: CASSVNGENTEAFF; D gene: NA; clone size: many; V gene: TRBV9; J gene: TRBJ1-1
CDR3 DNA: TGTGCCAGCAGCTCACGACAGGCCCTAGGGGGCGAGCAGTACTTC; CDR3 protein: CASSSRQALGGEQYF; D gene: NA; clone size: many; V gene: TRBV12-3/TRBV12-4; J gene: TRBJ2-7
CDR3 DNA: TGCAGTGTAGAGAAACCCGCCGGGACAGCCGCACAAGAGACCCAGTACTTC; CDR3 protein: CSVEKPAGTAAQETQYF; D gene: TRBD1; clone size: few; V gene: TRBV20-1; J gene: TRBJ2-5
CDR3 DNA: TGCAGTGCGCCCGGGACTAGCGAGTACAATGAGCAGTTCTTC; CDR3 protein: CSAPGTSEYNEQFF; D gene: TRBD2; clone size: many; V gene: TRBV20-1; J gene: TRBJ2-1